The clone carrying this T cell receptor (beta chain) came up a few times. The antigen is not known. Researchers ran the PCR with 60 Vbeta and 13 Jbeta primers. Generated by immunoSEQ multiplex PCR, the TCRdb table keeps only in-frame clones and is missing some. This sample has 140,000 or so clones, with about 72% found just once. This entry is derived from a study of cytomegalovirus exposure and HLA in healthy donors. Study-level background: Findings of an earlier analysis included some 110 million unique TCR beta sequences from 190 million or so T cells.

Germline values: CDR1 SGHVS, CDR2 FNYEAQ. V lost 2 bases, J lost 6 bases, and 8 bases stayed unmatched. This CDR3 comprises 16 residues. Study-level findings and limits: Later analysis identified several of the most significant clusters that appeared linked to common viral pathogens. At a 0.05 false discovery rate, a later analysis found some 17,000 TCR beta sequences to be associated with HLA alleles. The CMV antigen specificity of a few CMV-associated chains was confirmed through in vitro analysis.

The receptor was derived from a man aged 40-49 years in good health and CMV-seronegative. The sequenced sample consisted of PBMCs. The rearrangement links TRBV7-6 to TRBJ2-3, with 10 bases matching TRBD1. Written as DNA, the CDR3 is TGTGCCAGCAGCTTACTCCGGGACAGGGGTTGGGATACGCAGTATTTT. Amino acid sequence: CASSLLRDRGWDTQYF.